This entry concerns a single T cell receptor beta chain. Its antigen is as yet unknown. These data belong to a study of a mutant IDH1 vaccine in newly diagnosed glioma. The method was immunoSEQ multiplex PCR; TCRdb's version includes in-frame clones alone and lacks a portion of them. The table has 25,000 to 35,000 clones, 90% seen once. The sample's time point: week 11, during vaccination. Vaccination used 300 ug of mutant IDH1 20-mer peptide per dose, with topical imiquimod. Sequencing was performed on PBMCs, taken from a glioma patient whose treatment included an IDH1 peptide vaccine. This sequence originates from a man younger than 35 with glioma.

The DNA of the CDR3 is TGTGCCAGTAGTTGGGACGGCAATCAGCCCCAGCATTTT. Amino acids: CASSWDGNQPQHF. The chain carries TRBV19 and TRBJ1-5, with D possibly being TRBD1 (5 bases). Trimming cost V 5 bases and J 2 bases, with 7 bases left between them. CDR3 size: 13 residues. In germline, CDR1 is LNHDA, CDR2 SQIVND (reference sequence).